These 2 T cell receptor beta chains originate from one sample sequenced in a study of CD8+CD57+ T cells in acquired aplastic anemia. Sequencing was done on patients that had shown CD8+CD57+ cell expansion by flow cytometry. Profiling of TCR beta VDJ combinations and CDR3 sequences used genomic DNA as template. TCRdb recomputed calls from the reads with MiXCR, one row per CDR3 protein. Altogether 450,000 to 600,000 distinct CDR3 sequences are present, under 40% being singletons, with the ten largest covering nearly 0.85%. The specimen sequenced was sorted CD4+, CD8+, or CD8+CD57+ T cells (not recorded which) from PBMCs. These receptors came from a human donor with aplastic anemia.

This clonotype was counted at least ten times. This chain uses TRBV2 with TRBJ1-1; D unclear. V was shortened by 4 bases and J by 4 bases, with 7 bases between the two germline ends. CDR1 SNHLY and CDR2 FYNNEI come from the germline V gene. The CDR3 covers 12 residues. CDR3 DNA: TGTGCCAGCAGTGTAGGGTTCACTGAAGCTTTCTTT. It is translated as CASSVGFTEAFF.

This clonotype was counted only a few times. The V and J genes are TRBV5-4 and TRBJ2-5; TRBD1 is a possible D gene (5 bases). Trimming stripped 0 bases from V and 5 bases from J, with 11 bases between. This CDR3 spans 14 amino acids. Germline V gene sequence: CDR1 SGHNT, CDR2 YYREEE (reference sequence). The CDR3 here is CASSLAGSWETQYF. The CDR3 DNA sequence: TGTGCCAGCAGCTTGGCAGGGTCGTGGGAGACCCAGTACTTC.